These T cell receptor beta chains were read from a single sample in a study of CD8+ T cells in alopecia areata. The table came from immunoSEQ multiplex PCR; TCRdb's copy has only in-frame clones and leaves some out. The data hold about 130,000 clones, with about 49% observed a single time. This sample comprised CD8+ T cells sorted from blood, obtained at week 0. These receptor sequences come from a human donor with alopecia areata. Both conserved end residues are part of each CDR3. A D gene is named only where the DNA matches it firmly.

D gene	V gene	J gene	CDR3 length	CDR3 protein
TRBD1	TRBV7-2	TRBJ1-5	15	CASSVDRGGNQPQHF
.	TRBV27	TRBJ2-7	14	CASSSLAALGEQYF
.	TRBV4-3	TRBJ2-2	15	CASSQRGGPGGELFF
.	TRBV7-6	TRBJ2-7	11	CASSPGLIKYF
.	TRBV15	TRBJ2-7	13	CATSLVGGDEQYF
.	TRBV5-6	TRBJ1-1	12	CASSFGGTEAFF
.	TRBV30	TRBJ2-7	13	CAWSFTGTSEQYF
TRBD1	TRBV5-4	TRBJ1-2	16	CASSTRQGATKYGYTF
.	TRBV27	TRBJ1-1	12	CASSPPAGEAFF
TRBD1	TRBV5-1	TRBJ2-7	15	CASSLRGQGPIEQYF
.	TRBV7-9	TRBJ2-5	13	CASRRDPQETQYF
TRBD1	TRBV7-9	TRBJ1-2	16	CASSLSSGTGIYGYTF
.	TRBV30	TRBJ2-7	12	CAWSVASYEQYF
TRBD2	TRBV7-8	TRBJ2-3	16	CASSPTAGAVTDTQYF
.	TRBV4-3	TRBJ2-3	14	CASSQGGGGDTQYF
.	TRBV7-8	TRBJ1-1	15	CASSSPEGGYSEAFF
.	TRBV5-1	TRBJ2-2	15	CASSFRGQSTGELFF
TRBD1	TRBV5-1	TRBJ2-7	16	CASSLEFGQGRYEQYF